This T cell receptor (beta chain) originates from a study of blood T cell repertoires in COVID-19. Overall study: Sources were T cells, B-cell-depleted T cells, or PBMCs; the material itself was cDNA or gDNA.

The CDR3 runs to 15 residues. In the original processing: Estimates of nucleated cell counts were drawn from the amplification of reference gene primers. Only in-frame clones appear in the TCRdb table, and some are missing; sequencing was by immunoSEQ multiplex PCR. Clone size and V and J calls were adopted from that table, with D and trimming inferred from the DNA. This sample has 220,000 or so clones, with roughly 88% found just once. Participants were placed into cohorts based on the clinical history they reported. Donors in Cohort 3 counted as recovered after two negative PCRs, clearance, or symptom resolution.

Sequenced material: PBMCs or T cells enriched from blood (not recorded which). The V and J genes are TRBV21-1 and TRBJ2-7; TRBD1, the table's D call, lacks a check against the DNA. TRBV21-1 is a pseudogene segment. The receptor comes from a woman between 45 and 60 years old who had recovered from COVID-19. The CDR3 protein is CASNPGQGVSYEQYF. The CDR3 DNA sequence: TGTGCCAGCAACCCAGGACAGGGGGTCTCCTACGAGCAGTACTTC.